This T cell receptor (beta chain) comes out of a study of T cell repertoires in cytomegalovirus infection. For the study at large: Signatures in public TCR beta sequences pointed to both CMV infection and matching HLA type.

This clonotype was picked up a small number of times. Its cognate antigen is unknown. Study observations and caveats: People with CMV and the relevant HLA were identified by cumulative public TCR beta family frequency. There were HLA-C-restricted CMV-specific TCR beta clonotypes dominating the ex vivo response.

V lost 9 bases to trimming and J lost 3 bases; unmatched junction nucleotides: 4. The CDR3 contains 13 residues. The germline V gene encodes CDR1 ENHRY and CDR2 SYGVKD. TCRdb recomputed calls from the reads with MiXCR, one row per CDR3 protein. This table holds around 350,000 distinct CDR3 sequences, less than 20% found once. This TCR was recovered from a human donor in good health (CMV status not recorded). Some clones in this sample may be carry-over from other donors' samples. The chain combines TRBV10-3 with TRBJ2-3, with TRBD2 matching over 9 bases. Sequencing was carried out using PBMCs. The CDR3: CAMTSGATDTQYF. CDR3 nucleotides: TGTGCCATGACTAGCGGAGCGACAGATACGCAGTATTTT.